The TCR beta chain described here comes from a study of T cell clonotyping in hematopoietic cell transplantation. General study points: At the given depth, recipient repertoires were over 97% de novo clonotypes. Higher Inverse Simpson Index values in graft donor and pretransplant recipient predicted broader posttransplant TCR diversity. CD4 and CD8 repertoire contributions could not be separated without sorting. After transplant, recipient diversity fell while pathologically expanded clonotypes grew through day 180.

Turning to this clone: The antigen remains undetermined.

Trimming removed 4 bases at V and 6 bases at J, with 16 bases between. The CDR3 covers 14 residues. The germline gives CDR1 SGHRS, CDR2 YFSETQ. Clones were read by immunoSEQ multiplex PCR, and TCRdb kept only the in-frame ones, dropping some. The table lists fewer than 45,000 clones, 80% to 90% of them singletons. This sequence was found in a woman in her thirties or forties in good health. Some clones in this sample may be carry-over from other donors' samples. The material sequenced was peripheral blood mononuclear cells. This sequence joins TRBV5-1 and TRBJ1-1; D gene ambiguous. The CDR3 DNA sequence: TGCGCCAGCAGCGATGACCCGGGATTCCCTGAAGCTTTCTTT. Encoded protein: CASSDDPGFPEAFF.